Listed here are 22 T cell receptor beta chains from one sample, sequenced in a study of CD8 T cells in Susac syndrome. RNA amounts of about 0.5 to 1 ug underwent reverse transcription with random hexamers. TCRdb analysed the immunoSEQ multiplex PCR reads with MiXCR anew, one entry per CDR3 protein. The sample consists of about 130,000 distinct CDR3 sequences, 93% of them appearing once. The sample was CD8+ T cells from PBMCs. Source of these receptors: a human donor with multiple sclerosis.

The rearrangement uses TRBV24-1 and TRBJ2-2; D remains unclear. The V end lost 0 bases, the J end lost 6 bases, and 7 bases lay between the germline ends. CDR1 is KGHDR, CDR2 SFDVKD, per germline. The length of the CDR3 is 14 residues. DNA of the CDR3: TGTGCCACCAGTGATTTGGAGCAGGCCGGGGAGCTGTTTTTT. It encodes CATSDLEQAGELFF.

V and J are TRBV24-1 and TRBJ2-1; 7 nucleotides agree with TRBD2. The CDR3 loop spans 13 amino acids. The germline gives CDR1 KGHDR, CDR2 SFDVKD. Trimming at V came to 10 bases and at J to 8 bases, leaving 10 bases not matched to a gene. The CDR3 here is CATKASGNHEQFF. The CDR3 bases are TGTGCCACGAAGGCTAGCGGTAATCATGAGCAGTTCTTC.

This clonotype was seen only a few times. This chain joins TRBV2 and TRBJ2-6; D is undetermined. This CDR3 comprises 12 residues. The germline CDR1 and CDR2 sequences are SNHLY and FYNNEI. The ends were cut back, 8 bases at V and 2 bases at J, with 4 bases in the middle. As DNA, the CDR3 is TGTGCCAGCCGTCCTGGGGCCAACGTCCTGACTTTC. It codes for CASRPGANVLTF.

The gene calls are TRBV9 and TRBJ2-2; no reliable D call. This CDR3 is built from 12 residues. Germline CDR1 and CDR2: SGDLS and YYNGEE. V was pared by 4 bases and J by 9 bases, with 10 bases between. CDR3 sequence (DNA): TGTGCCAGCAGCCCCACAGCGCGGGAGCTGTTTTTT. Translated: CASSPTARELFF.

This clonotype showed up just once. The chain joins TRBV6-5 to TRBJ2-5, with TRBD2 matching over 8 bases. The CDR3 contains 15 residues. The junction had 5 bases not matched to a gene; V was cut back by 4 bases and J by 1 base. Germline CDR1 reads MNHEY; CDR2 reads SVGAGI. The CDR3 sequence: CASSSSGGSQETQYF. The CDR3 nucleotides are TGTGCCAGCAGTTCCAGCGGGGGCAGCCAAGAGACCCAGTACTTC.

The rearrangement uses TRBV10-3 and TRBJ2-3, with 13 bases identical to TRBD2. This CDR3 region has 16 residues. V was clipped by 2 bases and J by 4 bases; unmatched bases: 3. CDR1 is ENHRY, CDR2 SYGVKD, per germline. The CDR3 loop reads CAISETSGRVPDTQYF. CDR3 coding DNA: TGTGCCATCAGTGAGACTAGCGGGAGGGTTCCAGATACGCAGTATTTT.

V gene TRBV30 combines with J gene TRBJ2-1; D is undetermined. This CDR3 comprises 15 residues. The germline V gene has CDR1 GTSNPN and CDR2 SVGIG (reference sequence). V lost 0 bases and J 0 bases, leaving 9 bases between the germline ends. For the CDR3, the DNA is TGTGCCTGGAGTGTACTACCCAGCTCCTACAATGAGCAGTTCTTC. Translated: CAWSVLPSSYNEQFF.

This clonotype was seen only a few times. The chain is built from TRBV19 and TRBJ2-3; TRBD1 aligns across 8 bases. CDR3 length: 15 amino acids. Trimming cost V 5 bases and J 2 bases; bases outside gene matches: 6. From germline, CDR1 is LNHDA and CDR2 SQIVND (reference sequence). CDR3 coding DNA: TGTGCCAGTAGTCCGCGGGACAGGTCCACAGATACGCAGTATTTT. Translating gives CASSPRDRSTDTQYF. Filled out from reference TRBV19 and TRBJ2-3, the complete variable domain reads DGGITQSPKYLFRKEGQNVTLSCEQNLNHDAMYWYRQDPGQGLRLIYYSQIVNDFQKGDIAEGYSVSREKKESFPLTVTSAQKNPTAFYLCASSPRDRSTDTQYFGPGTRLTVL.

This sequence joins TRBV27 and TRBJ2-1; D uncertain. Germline loops: CDR1 MNHEY, CDR2 SMNVEV (reference sequence). Trimming took off 3 bases at V and 0 bases at J, with 9 bases between the two ends. The CDR3 has 15 amino acids. The CDR3 region has the DNA TGTGCCAGCAGTTTGGGCAGACCCTCCTACAATGAGCAGTTCTTC. The encoded protein is CASSLGRPSYNEQFF.

This rearrangement joins TRBV12-3 or TRBV12-4 to TRBJ2-3, with TRBD1 matching over 11 bases. The CDR3 is made up of 16 amino acids. The ends lost 6 bases at V and 1 base at J; junction bases unmatched: 6. CDR3 DNA sequence: TGTGCCAGCAGGGGGACAGGGGGAGATGGCACAGATACGCAGTATTTT. Amino acid sequence: CASRGTGGDGTDTQYF.

The J gene is TRBJ2-5, the V gene TRBV19; D is possibly TRBD2 (5 bases). The CDR3 totals 14 residues. The germline V and J ends were trimmed by 10 bases and 5 bases, with 20 bases remaining between them. Germline loops: CDR1 LNHDA, CDR2 SQIVND (reference sequence). CDR3 loop: CATSAGVGWETQYF. Here the CDR3 DNA reads TGTGCCACAAGCGCCGGGGTGGGCTGGGAGACCCAGTACTTC.

V is TRBV12-3 or TRBV12-4 and J is TRBJ2-7; 7 bases align to TRBD1. This CDR3 has 16 amino acids. V shed 6 bases, J shed 5 bases, and the junction held 16 bases outside the gene matches. In DNA form, the CDR3 reads TGTGCCAGCAGCGGACAGGAACACCCTTACCCGCACGAGCAGTACTTC. This sequence encodes CASSGQEHPYPHEQYF.

The chain recombines TRBV7-6 with TRBJ2-3, with 8 bases lining up with TRBD2. J lost 2 bases, V lost 0 bases, and 1 base had no gene match. CDR3 length: 15 residues. Looked up from germline, CDR1 is SGHVS and CDR2 is FNYEAQ. The CDR3 DNA reads TGTGCCAGCAGCTTAGCCGGGGGGGCCACAGATACGCAGTATTTT. Its translation is CASSLAGGATDTQYF.

This clonotype was counted a few times. This chain uses TRBV11-3 with TRBJ1-5, with TRBD1 as a possible D gene (5 bases). This CDR3 is 14 amino acids long. V was cut by 6 bases and J by 4 bases, with 13 bases left in between. From germline, CDR1 is SGHNT and CDR2 YENEEA. CDR3 protein: CASSLAGRNQPQHF. CDR3 nucleotide sequence: TGTGCCAGCAGTTTGGCAGGGAGGAATCAGCCCCAGCATTTT. The full variable domain, its missing parts supplied by reference TRBV11-3 and TRBJ1-5, is EAGVVQSPRYKIIEKKQPVAFWCNPISGHNTLYWYLQNLGQGPELLIRYENEEAVDDSQLPKDRFSAERLKGVDSTLKIQPAELGDSAVYLCASSLAGRNQPQHFGDGTRLSIL.

There are a few counts of this clonotype. J is TRBJ2-1 and V is TRBV12-3 or TRBV12-4; 7 nucleotides align to TRBD1. The V and J ends lost 7 bases and 0 bases, in that order; junction bases with no gene match: 9. The CDR3 extends over 16 amino acids. The CDR3 reads CASTVTGVFSYNEQFF. CDR3 coding DNA: TGTGCCAGCACCGTTACAGGGGTCTTCTCCTACAATGAGCAGTTCTTC.

This chain links TRBV2 with TRBJ2-5; the D is unclear. Germline loops: CDR1 SNHLY, CDR2 FYNNEI. Trimming shortened V by 6 bases and J by 1 base, and 18 bases separated the two germline ends. The CDR3 runs to 16 residues. CDR3 loop: CASSLGQTIFQETQYF. CDR3 bases: TGTGCCAGCAGCCTTGGGCAGACGATTTTCCAAGAGACCCAGTACTTC.

The chain employs TRBV27 and TRBJ2-7, with 9 bases that match TRBD1. Germline values: CDR1 MNHEY, CDR2 SMNVEV (reference sequence). The CDR3 has 14 amino acids. V lost 5 bases, J lost 2 bases, and 4 bases stayed unmatched. The CDR3 protein is CASSLRTGAYEQYV. The CDR3 nucleotides are TGTGCCAGCAGTCTCCGGACAGGGGCCTACGAGCAGTACGTC.

The rearrangement uses TRBV6-1 and TRBJ1-1; D not certain. This CDR3 has 13 amino acids. Trimming shortened V by 2 bases and J by 1 base, and 5 bases separated the two germline ends. CDR1 and CDR2 (germline): MNHNS, SASEGT. The CDR3 here is CASSEKGNTEAFF. Written as DNA, the CDR3 is TGTGCCAGCAGTGAAAAGGGGAACACTGAAGCTTTCTTT.

The chain couples TRBV29-1 to TRBJ1-1; no definite D call. V shed 4 bases and J shed 1 base, with 13 bases lying between them. Germline V gene lookup returns CDR1 SQVTM and CDR2 ANQGSEA. This CDR3 is built from 14 residues. This chain's CDR3 is CSVGPKAGNTEAFF. The CDR3 DNA reads as TGCAGCGTTGGTCCGAAGGCAGGGAACACTGAAGCTTTCTTT.

The genes are TRBV7-3 and TRBJ2-5; D remains unclear. This CDR3 is 15 amino acids long. CDR1 and CDR2 (germline): SGHTA, FQGTGA. The V gene lost 0 bases and the J gene lost 1 base, with 9 bases spanning the gap. CDR3 in amino acids: CASSLTGRTQETQYF. CDR3 DNA sequence: TGTGCCAGCAGCTTAACCGGACGGACCCAAGAGACCCAGTACTTC.

The V and J genes are TRBV2 and TRBJ2-1, with D tentatively TRBD2 (7 bases). V was cut by 3 bases and J by 5 bases, with 11 bases left in between. CDR3 length: 14 amino acids. The germline CDR1 and CDR2 sequences are SNHLY and FYNNEI. The CDR3 spells CASSDVGGDNEQFF. CDR3 coding DNA: TGTGCCAGCAGTGATGTAGGGGGGGACAATGAGCAGTTCTTC.

The V call is TRBV28, the J call TRBJ1-5; 10 bases match TRBD1. CDR3 length: 17 amino acids. The junction had 6 bases not matched to a gene; V was cut back by 3 bases and J by 1 base. The germline V gene encodes CDR1 MDHEN and CDR2 SYDVKM. The CDR3 DNA is TGTGCCAGCAGTTTCACCGGGACAGGGGTGAGCAATCAGCCCCAGCATTTT. As protein: CASSFTGTGVSNQPQHF.